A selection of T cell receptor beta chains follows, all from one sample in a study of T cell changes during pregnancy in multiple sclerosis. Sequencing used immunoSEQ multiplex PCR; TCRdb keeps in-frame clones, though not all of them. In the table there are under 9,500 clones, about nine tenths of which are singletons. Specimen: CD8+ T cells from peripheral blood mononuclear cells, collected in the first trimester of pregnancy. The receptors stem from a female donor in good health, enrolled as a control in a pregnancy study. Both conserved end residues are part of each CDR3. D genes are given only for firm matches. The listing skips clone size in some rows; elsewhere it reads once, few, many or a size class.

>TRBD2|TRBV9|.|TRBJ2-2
CASSEGLAYNTGELFF
TGTGCCAGCAGTGAGGGACTAGCGTATAACACCGGGGAGCTGTTTTTT
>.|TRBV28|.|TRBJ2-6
CASSLSGDGANVLTF
TGTGCCAGCAGTTTATCAGGGGATGGGGCCAACGTCCTGACTTTC
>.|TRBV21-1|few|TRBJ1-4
CASISAGSRNATNEKLFF
TGTGCCAGCATCTCGGCGGGGTCCCGCAATGCAACTAATGAAAAACTGTTTTTT
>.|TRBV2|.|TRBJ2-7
CASSERAGYRYEQYF
TGTGCCAGCAGTGAGAGAGCGGGTTACCGTTACGAGCAGTACTTC
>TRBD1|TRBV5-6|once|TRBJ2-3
CASSFPGQGRRTDTQYF
TGTGCCAGCAGTTTCCCTGGACAGGGGAGAAGGACAGATACGCAGTATTTT
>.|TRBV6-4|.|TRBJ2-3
CASSDYSSSTDTQYF
TGTGCCAGCAGTGACTACTCGTCTAGCACAGATACGCAGTATTTT
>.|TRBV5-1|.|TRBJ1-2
CASSPEGVDGYTF
TGCGCCAGCAGCCCAGAAGGGGTCGATGGCTACACCTTC
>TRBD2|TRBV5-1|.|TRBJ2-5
CASSPGTSQETQYF
TGCGCCAGCAGCCCCGGGACTAGTCAAGAGACCCAGTACTTC
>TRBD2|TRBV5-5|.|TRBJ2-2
CASSLIELAENTGELFF
TGTGCCAGCAGCTTGATAGAACTAGCGGAAAACACCGGGGAGCTGTTTTTT
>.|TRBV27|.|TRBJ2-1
CASSSDPGSRLGQYNEQFF
TGTGCCAGCAGTTCCGACCCCGGCTCCCGTTTGGGCCAATACAATGAGCAGTTCTTC
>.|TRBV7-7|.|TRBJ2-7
CASSLGPSYEQYF
TGTGCCAGCAGCTTGGGCCCATCCTACGAGCAGTACTTC
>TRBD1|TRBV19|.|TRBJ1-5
CASSLGQGGNQPQHF
TGTGCCAGTAGTCTCGGGCAGGGGGGCAATCAGCCCCAGCATTTT
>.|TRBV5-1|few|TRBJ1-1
CASSLTGATEAFF
TGCGCCAGCAGCTTAACAGGAGCCACTGAAGCTTTCTTT
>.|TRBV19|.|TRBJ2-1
CASSPPQGGYNEQFF
TGTGCCAGTAGTCCACCACAGGGAGGGTACAATGAGCAGTTCTTC
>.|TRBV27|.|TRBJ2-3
CASSFSGADTQYF
TGTGCCAGCAGTTTTTCAGGGGCAGATACGCAGTATTTT
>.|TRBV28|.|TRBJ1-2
CASRLSGNYGYTF
TGTGCCAGCAGACTGTCAGGCAACTATGGCTACACCTTC
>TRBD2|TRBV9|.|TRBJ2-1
CASSLNSGLGTYNEQFF
TGTGCCAGCAGCCTAAACTCCGGACTAGGAACCTACAATGAGCAGTTCTTC
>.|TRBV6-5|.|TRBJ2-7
CASSYRERGEQYF
TGTGCCAGCAGTTACCGCGAGAGAGGCGAGCAGTACTTC
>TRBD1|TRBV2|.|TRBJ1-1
CASSGPSDRGHGSLQNTEAFF
TGTGCCAGCAGCGGCCCCTCCGACAGGGGGCACGGGTCCTTACAGAACACTGAAGCTTTCTTT
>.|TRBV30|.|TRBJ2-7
CAWRGASYEQYF
TGTGCCTGGCGGGGGGCCTCCTACGAGCAGTACTTC
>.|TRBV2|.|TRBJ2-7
CASSDRPIYEQYF
TGTGCCAGCAGTGACAGGCCCATCTACGAGCAGTACTTC
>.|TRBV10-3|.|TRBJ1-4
CAISDGTAGRATNEKLFF
TGTGCCATCAGTGACGGGACTGCGGGCCGGGCAACTAATGAAAAACTGTTTTTT
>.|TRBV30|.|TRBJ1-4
CAWSALGLNAATNEKLFF
TGTGCCTGGAGCGCACTGGGACTCAACGCCGCAACTAATGAAAAACTGTTTTTT
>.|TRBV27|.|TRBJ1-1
CASRGRTEAFF
TGTGCCAGCAGAGGGAGAACTGAAGCTTTCTTT
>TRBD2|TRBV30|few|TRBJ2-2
CAWSVAGGHTGELFF
TGTGCCTGGAGTGTAGCGGGGGGGCACACCGGGGAGCTGTTTTTT
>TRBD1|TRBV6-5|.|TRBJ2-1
CASNPGQGGNEQFF
TGTGCCAGCAACCCGGGACAGGGAGGTAATGAGCAGTTCTTC
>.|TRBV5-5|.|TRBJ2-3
CASSFEGRSTDTQYF
TGTGCCAGCAGCTTTGAGGGTCGGAGCACAGATACGCAGTATTTT
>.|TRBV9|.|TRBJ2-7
CASSVDAGAWGVYEQYF
TGTGCCAGCAGCGTAGATGCGGGTGCCTGGGGTGTCTACGAGCAGTACTTC
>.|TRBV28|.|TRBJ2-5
CASSPPPGREETQYF
TGTGCCAGCAGTCCCCCCCCGGGTCGGGAAGAGACCCAGTACTTC
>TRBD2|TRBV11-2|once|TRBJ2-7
CASSLASGGLSSYEQYF
TGTGCCAGCAGCTTGGCTAGCGGGGGTCTCAGCTCCTACGAGCAGTACTTC
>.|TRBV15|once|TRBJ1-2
CATSSPPQGENGYTF
TGTGCCACCAGCAGTCCGCCACAGGGAGAAAATGGCTACACCTTC
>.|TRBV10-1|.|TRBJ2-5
CASVFSRVRGRKETQYF
TGCGCCAGCGTATTCAGCCGGGTCAGGGGTCGAAAAGAGACCCAGTACTTC
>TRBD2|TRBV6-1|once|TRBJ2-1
CASSEASGSYNEQFF
TGTGCCAGCAGTGAAGCTAGCGGGAGTTACAATGAGCAGTTCTTC
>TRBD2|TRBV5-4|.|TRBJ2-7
CASSSLGLAVTYEQYF
TGTGCCAGCAGCTCCCTTGGGCTAGCGGTTACCTACGAGCAGTACTTC
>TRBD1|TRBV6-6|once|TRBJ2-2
CASSKDRGGGELFF
TGTGCCAGCAGCAAAGACAGGGGGGGCGGGGAGCTGTTTTTT
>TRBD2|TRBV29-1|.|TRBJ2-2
CSVDEGLGPGELFF
TGCAGCGTTGATGAGGGACTAGGTCCCGGGGAGCTGTTTTTT
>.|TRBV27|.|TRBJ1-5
CASSLLQGSNQPQHF
TGTGCCAGCAGCTTATTACAGGGAAGCAATCAGCCCCAGCATTTT
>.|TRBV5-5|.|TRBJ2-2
CASSLSMGPGELFF
TGTGCCAGCAGCTTAAGTATGGGGCCCGGGGAGCTGTTTTTT
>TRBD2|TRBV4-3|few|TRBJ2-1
CASSQDLGLGSSEQFF
TGCGCCAGCAGCCAAGATTTGGGACTAGGATCCAGTGAGCAGTTCTTC
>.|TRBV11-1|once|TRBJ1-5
CASSLHSNQPQHF
TGTGCCAGCAGCTTACACTCCAATCAGCCCCAGCATTTT
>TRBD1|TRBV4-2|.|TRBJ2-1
CASSQEDRGNEQFF
TGTGCCAGCAGCCAAGAGGACAGGGGCAATGAGCAGTTCTTC
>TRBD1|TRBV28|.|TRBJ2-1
CANSGTGSYNEQFF
TGTGCTAACTCCGGGACAGGCTCCTACAATGAGCAGTTCTTC
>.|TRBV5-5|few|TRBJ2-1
CASSLWGLEQFF
TGTGCCAGCAGCTTGTGGGGACTTGAGCAGTTCTTC